One and the same sample provided the 5 T cell receptor beta chains below, sequenced in a study of blood T cell repertoires in COVID-19. Assay used: immunoSEQ multiplex PCR; TCRdb lists only in-frame clones, some missing. The data show about 65,000 clones, around four fifths seen once. The sample taken for sequencing was peripheral blood. These receptors were taken from a human donor in a cohort sampled during active COVID-19.

V and J are TRBV28 and TRBJ1-2; a weak D match, TRBD1 (5 bases). The germline V gene has CDR1 MDHEN and CDR2 SYDVKM. Trimming cost V 10 bases and J 7 bases, with 16 bases left between them. The CDR3 covers 12 residues. The CDR3 protein is CATVLQGIGYTF. The CDR3 coding sequence is TGTGCCACAGTACTCCAGGGAATTGGCTACACCTTC.

This clone occurred once. The J gene is TRBJ2-1, the V gene TRBV9; 11 bases are shared with TRBD2. Germline V gene sequence: CDR1 SGDLS, CDR2 YYNGEE. With 4 bases clipped from V and 4 bases from J, the junction kept 4 bases outside the gene matches. This CDR3 has 15 residues. The CDR3 nucleotides read TGTGCCAGCAGCCCGACTAGCGGGACTTACAATGAGCAGTTCTTC. Translating it yields CASSPTSGTYNEQFF. Based on the CDR3 plus reference TRBV9 and TRBJ2-1, the full variable domain is DSGVTQTPKHLITATGQRVTLRCSPRSGDLSVYWYQQSLDQGLQFLIQYYNGEERAKGNILERFSAQQFPDLHSELNLSSLELGDSALYFCASSPTSGTYNEQFFGPGTRLTVL.

This chain connects TRBV16 to TRBJ1-1; possible D gene TRBD1, 5 bases. The CDR3 totals 14 residues. In germline, CDR1 is KGHSY, CDR2 FQNENV. V lost 7 bases and J lost 6, with 18 bases in between. This chain's CDR3 is CASITGGFVSEAFF. CDR3 nucleotides: TGTGCCAGCATCACAGGAGGGTTTGTCTCTGAAGCTTTCTTT.

V usage is TRBV4-3 and J usage is TRBJ2-3; 16 nucleotides agree with TRBD2. Trimming removed 2 bases from V and 3 bases from J; junction bases left unmatched: 8. This CDR3 comprises 19 residues. Germline V CDR1 and CDR2: LGHNA, YSLEER. The CDR3, as DNA: TGCGCCAGCAGCCAAAAATGGGGACTAGCGGGGGGGCCAACAGATACGCAGTATTTT. Translation: CASSQKWGLAGGPTDTQYF.

The chain employs TRBV7-2 and TRBJ1-2, with D tentatively TRBD1 (5 bases). Germline CDR1 SGHTA, CDR2 FQGNSA. Trimming took off 1 base at V and 4 bases at J, with 10 bases between the two ends. The CDR3 totals 14 residues. The CDR3 nucleotides read TGTGCCAGCAGCTTAGACGCGACAGTCTATGGCTACACCTTC. Translated: CASSLDATVYGYTF.